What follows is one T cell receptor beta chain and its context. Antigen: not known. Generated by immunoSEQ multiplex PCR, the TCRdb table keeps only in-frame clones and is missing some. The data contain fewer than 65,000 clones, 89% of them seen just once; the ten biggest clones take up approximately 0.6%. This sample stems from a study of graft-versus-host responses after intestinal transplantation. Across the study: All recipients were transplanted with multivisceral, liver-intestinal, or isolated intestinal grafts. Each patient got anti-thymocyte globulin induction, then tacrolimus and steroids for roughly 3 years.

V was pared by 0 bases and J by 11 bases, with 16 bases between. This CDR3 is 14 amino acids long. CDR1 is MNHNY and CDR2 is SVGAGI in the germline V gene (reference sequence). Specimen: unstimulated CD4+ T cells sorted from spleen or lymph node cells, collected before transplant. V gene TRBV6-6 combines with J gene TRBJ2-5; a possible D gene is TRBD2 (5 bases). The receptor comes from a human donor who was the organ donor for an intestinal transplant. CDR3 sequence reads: CASSYSTGSYGQYF. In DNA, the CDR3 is TGTGCCAGCAGTTACTCGACGGGATCCTACGGGCAGTACTTC.